The 12 T cell receptor beta chains below come from one sample, sequenced in a study of tumor-infiltrating lymphocytes in primary liver carcinoma. Unsorted bulk tissue, about 19-31 mg of it, served as the source for co-extraction of RNA and DNA. A constant-region primer served to make TCR beta cDNA from around 500 ng total RNA. Libraries for TCR beta were built through three nested multiplex PCR rounds, which together made up a slightly modified ARM-PCR procedure. Each of the first two PCR rounds ran approximately 10 cycles with TRBV1-TRBV30 forward and C-beta reverse primers. TCRdb ran MiXCR on the multiplex PCR reads and lists one entry per CDR3 protein. The table includes approximately 22,000 distinct CDR3 sequences, approximately 70% detected once. The sequencing sample was made of liver tumor tissue from sampling region 1. The subset denotes: tumor region T1, superior pole. These receptors came from a man in his forties with primary liver carcinoma and hepatitis B virus infection.

In regard to this clonotype: This may arise from a read error, as a much more abundant clone is one base away. J is TRBJ2-6 and V is TRBV2; perhaps D is TRBD1 or TRBD2 (5 bases each). Germline CDR1 reads SNHLY; CDR2 reads FYNNEI. The CDR3 has 14 residues. In DNA, the CDR3 is TGTGCCAGCAGCGTCGAATACGGGGCCAACGTCCTGTCTTTC. It translates to CASSVEYGANVLSF.

Regarding this clonotype: Compared with germline, one end of the junction differs, possibly owing to a read error. This chain links TRBV4-2 with TRBJ2-1; a possible D gene is TRBD2 (5 bases). The germline CDR1 and CDR2 sequences are LGHNA and YNFKEQ. The CDR3 sequence is 14 residues long. The CDR3 region is CASSLGHSDNERLF. The CDR3 DNA is TGTGCCAGTAGCCTAGGGCACAGCGACAATGAGCGGTTATTC.

This clonotype came up a few times. Mismatch with germline at one junction end may stem from a read error. The chain employs TRBV18 and TRBJ2-7; no firm D call. CDR3 length: 11 residues. The germline gives CDR1 KGHSH, CDR2 LQKENI. The CDR3 DNA follows: TGTGCCAACTCACCAATGGGCGAGCAGTACTTC. It yields the protein CANSPMGEQYF.

Comments on this clonotype: Compared with germline, one end of the junction differs, possibly owing to a read error. The V gene is TRBV6-5, the J gene TRBJ2-6; the D gene is possibly TRBD2 (7 bases). Germline CDR1 and CDR2: MNHEY and SVGAGI. CDR3 length: 14 residues. CDR3 residues: CASSSVAGADVLAF. CDR3 in DNA: TGTGCCAGCAGTTCCGTCGCGGGGGCTGACGTCCTGGCTTTC.

As to this clonotype: At one of its ends the junction is not consistent with the germline gene, which may arise from a read error. The chain combines TRBV11-2 with TRBJ2-5; a weak D match, TRBD2 (5 bases). There are 15 residues in the CDR3. Germline lookup yields CDR1 SGHAT and CDR2 FQNNGV. In nucleotides, the CDR3 is TGTACCAGCGGCTTAGTGGGTGGCGAAGTGGAGACCCAGTACTTC. Its protein is CTSGLVGGEVETQYF.

For this clonotype: With a much larger clone just one base away, this may be a read error. The CDR3 ends on some other residue instead of the conserved phenylalanine or tryptophan, so this is likely a read error. The CDR3 nucleotides are TGTGCCAGCAGCTTGAGGGCAGGAACACCCACGAACACCGGGGAGCTGTTTCTT. Amino acids: CASSLRAGTPTNTGELFL. V usage is TRBV11-2 and J usage is TRBJ2-2; TRBD2 is a possible D gene (5 bases). The CDR3 totals 18 residues. V lost 3 bases to trimming and J lost 0 bases, with 17 bases between them. CDR1 is SGHAT and CDR2 is FQNNGV in the germline V gene.

This clonotype was detected only a few times. The CDR3 carries no conserved terminal phenylalanine or tryptophan, so it likely arises from a read error. The chain joins TRBV13 to TRBJ2-1; tentatively, D is TRBD2 (6 bases). The CDR3 sequence is 14 residues long. CDR1 is PRHDT, CDR2 FYEKMQ, per germline (reference sequence). V dropped 5 bases and J dropped 8 bases, with 16 bases sitting between them. Here the CDR3 DNA reads TGTGCCAGCAGCCCCGGGACTGTGCAAGATGAGCAGTTCCTC. This gives the protein CASSPGTVQDEQFL.

The V call is TRBV10-3, the J call TRBJ2-7; 7 bases match TRBD2. There are 15 residues in the CDR3. Germline lookup yields CDR1 ENHRY and CDR2 SYGVKD. With 5 bases clipped from V and 2 bases from J, the junction kept 9 bases outside the gene matches. The CDR3 region has the DNA TGTGCCATCAGTTTCGGTACTAGCGACCCCTACGAGCAGTACTTC. Translation gives CAISFGTSDPYEQYF.

A remark on this clonotype: Lacking the conserved final phenylalanine or tryptophan, this CDR3 likely reflects a read error. Because the CDR3's place on the DNA is in doubt, the DNA is left out and the CDR3 is given as listed by TCRdb. CDR3 sequence: CGSSPEGRLSQYGYTV. The chain joins TRBV7-9 to TRBJ1-2; whether TRBD1, the table's D call, matches the DNA was not checked. Germline loops: CDR1 SEHNR, CDR2 FQNEAQ (reference sequence). With termini counted, the CDR3 has 16 amino acids.

Worth noting for this clonotype: The junction and the germline gene differ at one end; a read error may be behind it. The rearrangement uses TRBV7-9 and TRBJ2-5; 11 nucleotides line up with TRBD2. Per germline, CDR1 SEHNR and CDR2 FQNEAQ (reference sequence). The CDR3 has 18 amino acids. The CDR3 sequence: CASSSPGTSGGYHETQYF. CDR3 sequence (DNA): TGTGCTAGCAGCTCACCGGGGACTAGCGGAGGGTACCATGAGACCCAGTACTTC.

The chain combines TRBV20-1 with TRBJ1-1; D is possibly TRBD1 (6 bases). CDR1 and CDR2 from the germline V gene are DFQATT and SNEGSKA (reference sequence). V lost 2 bases, J lost 1 base, and 11 bases lay in between. CDR3 length: 14 residues. CDR3 region: CSARWGPKNTEAFF. CDR3 DNA sequence: TGCAGTGCTAGATGGGGGCCGAAGAACACTGAAGCTTTCTTT.

V gene TRBV21-1 combines with J gene TRBJ2-3; the D call in the table, TRBD1, was not verified against the DNA. With the DNA end fitting TRBJ1-5 better, the J assignment may be wrong. TRBV21-1 is noted as a pseudogene. The CDR3 is 17 amino acids. CDR3 loop: CASSKIQDRGRLDTQHF. The CDR3 DNA reads TGTGCCAGCAGCAAAATTCAGGACAGGGGGCGGTTGGATACGCAGCATTTT.